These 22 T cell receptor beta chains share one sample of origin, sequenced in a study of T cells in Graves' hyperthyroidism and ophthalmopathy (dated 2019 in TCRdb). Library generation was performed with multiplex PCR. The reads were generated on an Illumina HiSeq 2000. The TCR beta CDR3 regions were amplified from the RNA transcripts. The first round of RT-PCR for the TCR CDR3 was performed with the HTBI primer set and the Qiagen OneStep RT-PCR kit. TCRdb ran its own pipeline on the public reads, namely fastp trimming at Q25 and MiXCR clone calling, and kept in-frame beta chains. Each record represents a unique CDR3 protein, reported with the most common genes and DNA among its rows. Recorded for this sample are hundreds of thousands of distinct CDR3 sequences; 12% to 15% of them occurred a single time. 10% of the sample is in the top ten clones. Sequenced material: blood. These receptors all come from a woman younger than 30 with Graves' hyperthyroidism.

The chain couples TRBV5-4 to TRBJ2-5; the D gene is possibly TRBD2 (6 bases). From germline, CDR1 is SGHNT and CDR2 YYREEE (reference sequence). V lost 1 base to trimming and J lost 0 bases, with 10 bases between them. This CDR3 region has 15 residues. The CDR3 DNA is TGTGCCAGCAGCTTGATCGGAGGGCACCAAGAGACCCAGTACTTC. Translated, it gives CASSLIGGHQETQYF.

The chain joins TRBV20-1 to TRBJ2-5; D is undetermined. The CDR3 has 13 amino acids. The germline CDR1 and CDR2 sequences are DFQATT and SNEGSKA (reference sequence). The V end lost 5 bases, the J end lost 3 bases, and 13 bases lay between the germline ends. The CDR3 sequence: CSALPAGEETQYF. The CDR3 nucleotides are TGCAGTGCTCTACCGGCAGGAGAAGAGACCCAGTACTTC.

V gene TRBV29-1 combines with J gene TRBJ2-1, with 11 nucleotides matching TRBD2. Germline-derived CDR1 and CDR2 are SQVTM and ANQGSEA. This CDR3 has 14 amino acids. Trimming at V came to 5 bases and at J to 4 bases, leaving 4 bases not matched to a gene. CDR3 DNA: TGCAGCGTTACGGGACTAGCGGCATACAATGAGCAGTTCTTC. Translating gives CSVTGLAAYNEQFF.

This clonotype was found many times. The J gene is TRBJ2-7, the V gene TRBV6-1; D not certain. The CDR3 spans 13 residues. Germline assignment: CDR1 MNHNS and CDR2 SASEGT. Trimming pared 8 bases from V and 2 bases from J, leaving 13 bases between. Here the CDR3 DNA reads TGTGCCAGCGAAGTGGCCCGCGCCTACGAGCAGTACTTC. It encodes CASEVARAYEQYF.

The CDR3 here is CASSLTGQMRNTIYF. The CDR3 DNA is TGTGCCAGCAGTTTGACGGGACAGATGAGAAACACCATATATTTT. The chain joins TRBV12-3 or TRBV12-4 to TRBJ1-3, with 7 positions matching TRBD1. The V and J ends lost 3 bases and 5 bases, in that order; junction bases with no gene match: 7. The CDR3 consists of 15 residues.

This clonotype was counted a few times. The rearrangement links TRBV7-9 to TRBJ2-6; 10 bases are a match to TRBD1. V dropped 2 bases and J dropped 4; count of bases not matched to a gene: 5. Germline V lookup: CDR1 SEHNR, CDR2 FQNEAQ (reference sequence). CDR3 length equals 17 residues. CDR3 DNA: TGTGCCAGCAGCTTACCGGGACAGGGGAGCGGGGCCAACGTCCTGACTTTC. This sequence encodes CASSLPGQGSGANVLTF. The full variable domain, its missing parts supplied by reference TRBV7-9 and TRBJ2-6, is DTGVSQNPRHKITKRGQNVTFRCDPISEHNRLYWYRQTLGQGPEFLTYFQNEAQLEKSRLLSDRFSAERPKGSFSTLEIQRTEQGDSAMYLCASSLPGQGSGANVLTFGAGSRLTVL.

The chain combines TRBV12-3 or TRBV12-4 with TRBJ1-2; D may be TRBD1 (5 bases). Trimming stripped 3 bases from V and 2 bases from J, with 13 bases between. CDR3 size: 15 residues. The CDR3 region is CASSFRDGVNYGYTF. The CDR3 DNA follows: TGTGCCAGCAGTTTCCGGGACGGAGTAAACTATGGCTACACCTTC.

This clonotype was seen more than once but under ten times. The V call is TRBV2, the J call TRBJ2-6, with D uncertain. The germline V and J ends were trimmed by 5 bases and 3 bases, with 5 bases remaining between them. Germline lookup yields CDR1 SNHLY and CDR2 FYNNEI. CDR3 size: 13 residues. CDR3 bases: TGTGCCAGCAGTAACGATGGGGCCAACGTCCTGACTTTC. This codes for CASSNDGANVLTF.

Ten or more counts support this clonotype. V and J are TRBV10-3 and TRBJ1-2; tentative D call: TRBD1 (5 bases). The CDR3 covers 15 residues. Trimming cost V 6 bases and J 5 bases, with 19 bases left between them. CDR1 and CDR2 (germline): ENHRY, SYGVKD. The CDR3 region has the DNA TGTGCCATCAGGGACACGGGGGACCTTCCGTATGGCTACACCTTC. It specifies CAIRDTGDLPYGYTF.

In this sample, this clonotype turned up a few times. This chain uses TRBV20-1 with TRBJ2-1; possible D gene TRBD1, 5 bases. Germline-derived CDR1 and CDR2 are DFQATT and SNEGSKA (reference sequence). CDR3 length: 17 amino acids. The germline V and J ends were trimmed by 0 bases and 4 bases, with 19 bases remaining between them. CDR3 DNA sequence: TGCAGTGCTAGAGATCCCGCGGTACTGGGGCTGTACAATGAGCAGTTCTTC. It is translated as CSARDPAVLGLYNEQFF.

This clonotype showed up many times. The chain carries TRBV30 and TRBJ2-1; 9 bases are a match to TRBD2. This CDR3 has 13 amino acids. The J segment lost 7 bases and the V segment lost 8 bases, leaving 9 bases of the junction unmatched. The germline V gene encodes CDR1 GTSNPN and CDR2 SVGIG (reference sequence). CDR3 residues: CAGKPSGVNEQFF. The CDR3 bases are TGTGCCGGAAAACCTAGCGGGGTGAATGAGCAGTTCTTC.

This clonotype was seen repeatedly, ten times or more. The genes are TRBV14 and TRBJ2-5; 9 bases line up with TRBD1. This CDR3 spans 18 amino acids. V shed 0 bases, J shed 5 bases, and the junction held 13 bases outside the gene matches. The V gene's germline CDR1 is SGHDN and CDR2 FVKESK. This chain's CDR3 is CASSQDPSLQGATETQYF. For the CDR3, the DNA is TGTGCCAGCAGCCAAGATCCCTCATTACAGGGGGCTACGGAGACCCAGTACTTC.

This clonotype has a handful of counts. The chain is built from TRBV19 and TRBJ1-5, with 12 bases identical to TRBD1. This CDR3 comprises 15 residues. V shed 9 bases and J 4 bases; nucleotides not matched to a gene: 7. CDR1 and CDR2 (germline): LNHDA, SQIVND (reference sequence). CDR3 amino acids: CASTRDRGRNQPQHF. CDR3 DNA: TGTGCCAGCACCCGGGACAGGGGGCGTAATCAGCCCCAGCATTTT.

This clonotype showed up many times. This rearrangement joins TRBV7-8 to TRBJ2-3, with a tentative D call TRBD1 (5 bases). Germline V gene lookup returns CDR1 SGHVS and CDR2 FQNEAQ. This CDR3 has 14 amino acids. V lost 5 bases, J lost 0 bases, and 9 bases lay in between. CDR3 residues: CASSKTESTDTQYF. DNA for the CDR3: TGTGCCAGCAGCAAGACAGAAAGCACAGATACGCAGTATTTT.

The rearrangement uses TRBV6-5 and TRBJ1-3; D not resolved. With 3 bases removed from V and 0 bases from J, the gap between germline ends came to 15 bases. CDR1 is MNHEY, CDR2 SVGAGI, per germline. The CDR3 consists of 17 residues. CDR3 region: CASSYWYKADSGNTIYF. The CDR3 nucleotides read TGTGCCAGCAGTTATTGGTACAAAGCCGACTCTGGAAACACCATATATTTT.

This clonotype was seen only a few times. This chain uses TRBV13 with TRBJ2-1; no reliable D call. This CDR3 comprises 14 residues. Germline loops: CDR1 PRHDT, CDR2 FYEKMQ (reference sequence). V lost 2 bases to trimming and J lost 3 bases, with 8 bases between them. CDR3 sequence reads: CASSLTGNYNEQFF. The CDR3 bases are TGTGCCAGCAGCTTAACGGGTAACTACAATGAGCAGTTCTTC.

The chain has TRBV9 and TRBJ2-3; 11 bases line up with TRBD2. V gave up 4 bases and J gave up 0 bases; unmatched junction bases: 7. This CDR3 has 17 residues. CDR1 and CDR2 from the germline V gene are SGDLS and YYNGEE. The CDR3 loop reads CASSTGTSGASTDTQYF. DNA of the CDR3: TGTGCCAGCAGCACCGGGACTAGCGGAGCTAGCACAGATACGCAGTATTTT.

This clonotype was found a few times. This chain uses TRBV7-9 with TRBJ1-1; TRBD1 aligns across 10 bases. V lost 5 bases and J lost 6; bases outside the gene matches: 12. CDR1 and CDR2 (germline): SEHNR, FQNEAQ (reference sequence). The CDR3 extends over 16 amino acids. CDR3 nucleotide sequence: TGTGCCAGCAGCCCCAGGACAGGGGGTAGGAGGGCTGAAGCTTTCTTT. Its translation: CASSPRTGGRRAEAFF.

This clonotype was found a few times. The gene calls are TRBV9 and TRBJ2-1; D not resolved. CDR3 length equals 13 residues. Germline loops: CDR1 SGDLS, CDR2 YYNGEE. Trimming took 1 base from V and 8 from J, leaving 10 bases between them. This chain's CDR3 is CASSVFWHDEQFF. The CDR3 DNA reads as TGTGCCAGCAGCGTATTCTGGCACGATGAGCAGTTCTTC.

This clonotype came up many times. The CDR3 nucleotides are TGTGCCTGGAGCGAACCGGGACAGGGGGCTTGGCAGCCCCAGCATTTT. Translation: CAWSEPGQGAWQPQHF. The chain has TRBV30 and TRBJ1-5, with 12 bases aligning to TRBD1. Trimming took 3 bases from V and 7 from J; bases not matched to a gene: 10. The CDR3 runs to 16 residues. Germline CDR1 reads GTSNPN; CDR2 reads SVGIG (reference sequence).

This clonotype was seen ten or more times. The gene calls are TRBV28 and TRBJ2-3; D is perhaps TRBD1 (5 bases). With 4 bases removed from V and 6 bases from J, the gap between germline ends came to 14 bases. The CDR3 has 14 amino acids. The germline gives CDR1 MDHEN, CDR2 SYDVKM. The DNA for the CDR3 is TGTGCCAGCAGTTGGGGCAGGGCATCTGATACGCAGTATTTT. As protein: CASSWGRASDTQYF.

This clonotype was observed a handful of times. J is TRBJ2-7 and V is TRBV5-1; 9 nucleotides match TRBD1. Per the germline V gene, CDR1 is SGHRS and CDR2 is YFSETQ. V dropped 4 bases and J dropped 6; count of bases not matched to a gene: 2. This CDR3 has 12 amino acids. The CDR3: CASSRDRAEQYF. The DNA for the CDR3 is TGCGCCAGCAGCCGGGACAGGGCCGAGCAGTACTTC.